The text below deals with one T cell receptor (beta chain). There are many counts of this clonotype. Its antigen is not yet known. Base qualities are not recorded, but no much larger clone differs from it by a single base. The library was built by means of PCR. The run used an Illumina HiSeq 2500. To normalize quantification of the TCRbeta repertoire, the TCR libraries were built with molecular barcoding that relied on unique molecular identifiers. TCRdb trimmed the raw reads at Q25, called clones with MiXCR and kept productive beta chains. CDR3 protein sequences are deduplicated, and each keeps its most common genes and DNA. The sample yields 120,000 or so distinct CDR3 sequences; about 9.4% were counted once. The ten most abundant clones make up approximately 7.6% of the sample. Measured from the cysteine to the phenylalanine, the CDR3 is 12 residues long. CDR3 DNA only is kept here, 36 bases in frame from base 1. In the germline V gene, CDR1 corresponds to MGHDK and CDR2 to SYGVNS. V is shortened by 3 bases, J by 8 bases, and the region joining them spans 5 bases.

These data come from a study of T-cell reconstitution after alpha-beta-depleted transplantation in children (dated by TCRdb to about 2016). At the level of the whole study: Using TCR repertoire profiling, the study followed T-cell immune reconstitution in a quantitative way in children after TCRalphabeta/CD19-depleted allogeneic hematopoietic cell transplantation.

The TCR originated in a human donor who donated a stem cell graft to a child with acute lymphoblastic leukemia. The sequence links TRBV25-1 to TRBJ1-6, with the D gene not confidently named. Sample: PBMCs from the stem cell graft donor, taken from the stem cell graft. In nucleotides, the sequence is TGTGCCAGCAGTGACAAGCATTCACCCCTCCACTTT. Its product reads: CASSDKHSPLHF.